The 6 T cell receptor beta chains reported below all come from one sample, sequenced in a study of cytomegalovirus exposure and HLA in healthy donors. The PCR employed 60 Vbeta primers together with 13 Jbeta primers. Profiling relied on immunoSEQ multiplex PCR, and the TCRdb table lists in-frame clones only, not all of them. Of roughly 170,000 clones listed, 84% are singletons. Sequenced material: PBMCs. These receptor sequences come from a man between 25 and 39 years old in good health and CMV-seronegative.

The gene calls are TRBV10-3 and TRBJ2-7, with D unclear. The V gene's germline CDR1 is ENHRY and CDR2 SYGVKD. The germline V and J ends were trimmed by 3 bases and 6 bases, with 9 bases remaining between them. The CDR3 is made up of 12 amino acids. CDR3 bases: TGTGCCATCAGTGAACAATGTTGCGAGCAGTACTTC. It translates to CAISEQCCEQYF.

V usage is TRBV7-9 and J usage is TRBJ2-3, with D possibly TRBD1 on 6 matching bases. The CDR3 contains 17 residues. Germline V lookup: CDR1 SEHNR, CDR2 FQNEAQ (reference sequence). Trimming left V 4 bases short and J 6 bases short, with 23 bases between. CDR3 protein: CASSSFMDSLQADTQYF. The CDR3 DNA reads as TGTGCCAGCAGCTCGTTCATGGACAGCCTCCAAGCGGATACGCAGTATTTT. Variable domain in full (rest from reference TRBV7-9 and TRBJ2-3): DTGVSQNPRHKITKRGQNVTFRCDPISEHNRLYWYRQTLGQGPEFLTYFQNEAQLEKSRLLSDRFSAERPKGSFSTLEIQRTEQGDSAMYLCASSSFMDSLQADTQYFGPGTRLTVL.

The chain has TRBV25-1 and TRBJ2-2; D not certain. CDR3 length equals 13 residues. V was clipped by 5 bases and J by 4 bases, with 8 bases between them. Germline lookup yields CDR1 MGHDK and CDR2 SYGVNS. CDR3 sequence reads: CASSRFGTGELFF. In DNA, the CDR3 is TGTGCCAGCAGTCGTTTCGGCACCGGGGAGCTGTTTTTT.

The chain links TRBV28 to TRBJ2-7; 10 nucleotides agree with TRBD1. Germline V lookup: CDR1 MDHEN, CDR2 SYDVKM. CDR3 length: 13 amino acids. V lost 6 bases to trimming and J lost 4 bases; unmatched junction nucleotides: 3. The CDR3 region has the DNA TGTGCCAGCAGACTGGACAGGGGGTACGAGCAGTACTTC. Translating gives CASRLDRGYEQYF.

In this sample, this clone turned up once. CDR3 loop: CASGLGQGYTGELFF. Here the CDR3 DNA reads TGTGCTAGTGGCCTGGGACAGGGGTACACCGGGGAGCTGTTTTTT. The chain is built from TRBV12-5 and TRBJ2-2, with 10 bases that match TRBD1. This CDR3 spans 15 amino acids. In germline, CDR1 is LGHNT, CDR2 FRNRAP. V lost 6 bases, J lost 3 bases, and 4 bases stayed unmatched.

The V and J genes are TRBV5-1 and TRBJ2-1; the D is unclear. Germline CDR1 SGHRS, CDR2 YFSETQ. The CDR3 covers 14 residues. V was trimmed by 5 bases and J by 0 bases, leaving 9 bases between them. In nucleotides, the CDR3 is TGCGCCAGCAGTGACCACAGCTCCTACAATGAGCAGTTCTTC. This gives the protein CASSDHSSYNEQFF.